The 10 T cell receptor beta chains presented below share a single source sample, sequenced in a study of cytomegalovirus exposure and HLA in healthy donors. The study ran its PCR with 60 Vbeta and 13 Jbeta primers. Data came from immunoSEQ multiplex PCR; TCRdb stores just in-frame clones and leaves some out. The sample has about 160,000 clones, around 80% seen once; the top ten hold roughly 6.7%. Sequenced: PBMCs. All receptors derive from a man between 45 and 60 years old in good health and CMV-seropositive.

V gene TRBV14 combines with J gene TRBJ2-1, with TRBD1 matching over 10 bases. The J segment lost 4 bases and the V segment lost 3 bases, leaving 9 bases of the junction unmatched. CDR1 is SGHDN and CDR2 is FVKESK in the germline V gene. The CDR3 has 17 residues. CDR3: CASSQRPDRGRYNEQFF. The DNA of the CDR3 is TGTGCCAGCAGCCAGCGACCAGACAGGGGGCGATACAATGAGCAGTTCTTC.

The V gene is TRBV11-3, the J gene TRBJ2-1, with D perhaps matching TRBD1 (6 bases). The V and J ends lost 5 bases and 3 bases respectively, with 11 bases between them. The length of the CDR3 is 14 residues. Germline lookup yields CDR1 SGHNT and CDR2 YENEEA. The CDR3 here is CASSEGTNYNEQFF. CDR3 bases: TGTGCCAGCAGCGAAGGGACAAACTACAATGAGCAGTTCTTC. The full variable domain, rest sourced from reference TRBV11-3 and TRBJ2-1, is EAGVVQSPRYKIIEKKQPVAFWCNPISGHNTLYWYLQNLGQGPELLIRYENEEAVDDSQLPKDRFSAERLKGVDSTLKIQPAELGDSAVYLCASSEGTNYNEQFFGPGTRLTVL.

The CDR3 region has the DNA TGTGCCAGCACCGATACAGGTGGGAGCAATCAGCCCCAGCATTTT. It codes for CASTDTGGSNQPQHF. The J gene is TRBJ1-5, the V gene TRBV6-6, with D maybe TRBD1 (5 bases). Germline V gives CDR1 MNHNY, CDR2 SVGAGI (reference sequence). V gave up 7 bases and J gave up 1 base, with 14 bases separating them. The CDR3 runs 15 residues.

The genes are TRBV5-1 and TRBJ1-2; D remains unclear. The CDR3 extends over 11 amino acids. V dropped 4 bases and J dropped 7 bases, with 8 bases sitting between them. Germline lookup yields CDR1 SGHRS and CDR2 YFSETQ. The CDR3 loop is CASSGLSGYTF. The CDR3 DNA is TGCGCCAGCAGCGGCCTCAGTGGCTACACCTTC. Full variable domain (missing parts from reference TRBV5-1 and TRBJ1-2): KAGVTQTPRYLIKTRGQQVTLSCSPISGHRSVSWYQQTPGQGLQFLFEYFSETQRNKGNFPGRFSGRQFSNSRSEMNVSTLELGDSALYLCASSGLSGYTFGSGTRLTVV.

V is TRBV19 and J is TRBJ2-1; 9 bases are shared with TRBD2. The ends lost 6 bases at V and 7 bases at J; junction bases unmatched: 13. From germline, CDR1 is LNHDA and CDR2 SQIVND (reference sequence). The CDR3 is made up of 16 amino acids. The CDR3 loop is CASSSQAGTSYNEQFF. DNA for the CDR3: TGTGCCAGTAGCTCCCAGGCCGGGACTAGCTATAATGAGCAGTTCTTC.

CDR3 in DNA: TGTGCCAGCAGTGAAGCCCTCGGGGGTTGGGATGAAAAACTGTTTTTT. Its protein is CASSEALGGWDEKLFF. The chain links TRBV2 to TRBJ1-4, with a possible D match to TRBD1 (5 bases). This CDR3 is built from 16 residues. The germline CDR1 and CDR2 sequences are SNHLY and FYNNEI. Deletions cut 0 bases from V and 6 bases from J, with 14 bases between.

This chain connects TRBV30 to TRBJ1-2; D call uncertain. The germline CDR1 and CDR2 sequences are GTSNPN and SVGIG (reference sequence). Deletions cut 0 bases from V and 4 bases from J, with 12 bases between. The CDR3 is made up of 14 amino acids. CDR3 protein: CAWSVSRIVYGYTF. The CDR3 nucleotides read TGTGCCTGGAGTGTGTCCAGGATAGTCTATGGCTACACCTTC.

A few counts support this clone. The chain has TRBV29-1 and TRBJ2-3, with a possible D match to TRBD1 (6 bases). Germline CDR1 SQVTM, CDR2 ANQGSEA. Deletions cut 6 bases from V and 5 bases from J, with 21 bases between. The CDR3 totals 15 residues. CDR3 DNA: TGCAGCGTGACGCCCCAACAGGGAATGGAAGATACGCAGTATTTT. This encodes CSVTPQQGMEDTQYF.

The chain recombines TRBV15 with TRBJ2-1, with 9 bases that match TRBD2. The CDR3 covers 15 residues. V lost 0 bases to trimming and J lost 5 bases; unmatched junction nucleotides: 2. Per the germline V gene, CDR1 is LNHNV and CDR2 is YYDKDF (reference sequence). CDR3 nucleotides: TGTGCCACCAGCAGAGATAGCGGGGGTAACAATGAGCAGTTCTTC. Translated: CATSRDSGGNNEQFF.

This clone was counted at least ten times. The chain has TRBV2 and TRBJ2-7; possible D gene TRBD1, 6 bases. V was pared by 3 bases and J by 3 bases, with 15 bases between. The germline V gene has CDR1 SNHLY and CDR2 FYNNEI. The CDR3 is 15 amino acids. The CDR3 here is CASSDPAGAIYEQYF. For the CDR3, the DNA is TGTGCCAGCAGTGATCCGGCAGGGGCAATCTACGAGCAGTACTTC.